Below, 19 T cell receptor beta chains from the same sample are listed, as sequenced in a study of T cells in pancreatic ductal adenocarcinoma. Data came from immunoSEQ multiplex PCR; TCRdb stores just in-frame clones and leaves some out. Of 100,000 or so clones in the sample, around 96% were seen once. Selected pancreatic ductal adenocarcinoma patients had undergone surgery without neoadjuvant therapy. The sample comprised PBMCs. The receptor set was obtained from a human donor with pancreatic ductal adenocarcinoma.

The genes are TRBV5-4 and TRBJ2-5; 7 bases fit TRBD2. This CDR3 has 14 residues. Germline assignment: CDR1 SGHNT and CDR2 YYREEE (reference sequence). V gave up 4 bases and J gave up 4 bases; unmatched junction bases: 7. CDR3 in DNA: TGTGCCAGCAGCCCGGGGACGGGGGGAGAGACCCAGTACTTC. Residues: CASSPGTGGETQYF.

This clone was recorded a few times. V usage is TRBV6-1 and J usage is TRBJ2-1; D is possibly TRBD2 (7 bases). V shed 1 base and J shed 3 bases, with 10 bases lying between them. The CDR3 has 15 residues. Germline values: CDR1 MNHNS, CDR2 SASEGT. In nucleotides, the CDR3 is TGTGCCAGCAGTGAAGGCGGGGGACACTACAATGAGCAGTTCTTC. This sequence encodes CASSEGGGHYNEQFF.

The V call is TRBV5-5, the J call TRBJ2-1, with D possibly being TRBD1 (5 bases). The CDR3 loop spans 14 amino acids. Between the trimmed V and J ends, which lost 1 base and 8 bases, there was a span of 13 bases. Germline values: CDR1 SGHKS, CDR2 YYEKEE (reference sequence). CDR3 DNA: TGTGCCAGCAGCTTGTGGCAGGGCGGCGATGAGCAGTTCTTC. Translated: CASSLWQGGDEQFF.

The chain employs TRBV7-8 and TRBJ2-1; a possible D gene is TRBD2 (6 bases). Germline CDR1 and CDR2: SGHVS and FQNEAQ. With 1 base removed from V and 12 bases from J, the gap between germline ends came to 19 bases. The CDR3 runs to 15 residues. The DNA for the CDR3 is TGTGCCAGCAGCTTAGTTGGCGGGAAGGGGAGTCGGCAGTTCTTC. Translation gives CASSLVGGKGSRQFF.

This clone was detected once. V is TRBV18 and J is TRBJ2-1, with 9 nucleotides matching TRBD2. Germline CDR1 KGHSH, CDR2 LQKENI. The junction had 13 bases not matched to a gene; V was cut back by 3 bases and J by 7 bases. The CDR3 is 17 amino acids. CDR3 amino acids: CASSPISSGSGRNEQFF. CDR3 in DNA: TGTGCCAGCTCACCGATAAGTAGCGGGAGTGGGAGGAATGAGCAGTTCTTC. Full variable domain (remainder filled in from reference TRBV18 and TRBJ2-1): NAGVMQNPRHLVRRRGQEARLRCSPMKGHSHVYWYRQLPEEGLKFMVYLQKENIIDESGMPKERFSAEFPKEGPSILRIQQVVRGDSAAYFCASSPISSGSGRNEQFFGPGTRLTVL.

V usage is TRBV6-1 and J usage is TRBJ2-5; possibly TRBD2 for D (5 bases). The CDR3 sequence is 14 residues long. Germline lookup yields CDR1 MNHNS and CDR2 SASEGT. Trimming shortened V by 7 bases and J by 4 bases, and 16 bases separated the two germline ends. CDR3 bases: TGTGCCAGCATCGAAGGGTACGCGGGAGAGACCCAGTACTTC. This gives the protein CASIEGYAGETQYF.

In regard to this clone: A junction boundary mismatches the germline segment, possibly from a read error. This chain connects TRBV28 to TRBJ1-3; D unresolved. Germline values: CDR1 MDHEN, CDR2 SYDVKM. The CDR3 runs 15 residues. In nucleotides, the CDR3 is TGTGCCAGCAGTTTATCGCAGGTCTCTGGAAACACTATATATTTT. The encoded protein is CASSLSQVSGNTIYF.

The gene calls are TRBV27 and TRBJ2-7; 12 bases are a match to TRBD2. The germline V gene has CDR1 MNHEY and CDR2 SMNVEV (reference sequence). The length of the CDR3 is 16 residues. The junction had 7 bases not matched to a gene; V was cut back by 6 bases and J by 1 base. CDR3 amino acids: CASRGTSGFRSYEQYF. The CDR3 DNA reads TGTGCCAGCAGGGGGACTAGCGGGTTTCGATCCTACGAGCAGTACTTC.

The V call is TRBV9, the J call TRBJ2-1; possibly TRBD1 for D (5 bases). Trimming left V 4 bases short and J 3 bases short, with 11 bases between. This CDR3 has 14 amino acids. Germline V lookup: CDR1 SGDLS, CDR2 YYNGEE. The CDR3 sequence: CASSFGQDYNEQFF. CDR3 bases: TGTGCCAGCAGCTTTGGACAAGACTACAATGAGCAGTTCTTC.

This chain links TRBV5-1 with TRBJ2-5, with 9 bases fitting TRBD1. V shed 5 bases and J 1 base; nucleotides not matched to a gene: 6. The CDR3 is 15 amino acids. Looked up from germline, CDR1 is SGHRS and CDR2 is YFSETQ. The CDR3 DNA sequence: TGCGCCAGCAGTGAACCGGGACAGGGCCAAGAGACCCAGTACTTC. Translating gives CASSEPGQGQETQYF.

The genes are TRBV5-8 and TRBJ2-7; D gene ambiguous. The V gene lost 2 bases and the J gene lost 3 bases, with 6 bases spanning the gap. The CDR3 extends over 12 amino acids. Germline CDR1 is SGHTS and CDR2 is YDEGEE. Here the CDR3 reads CASSFRVYEQYF. CDR3 coding DNA: TGTGCCAGCAGCTTCCGTGTCTACGAGCAGTACTTC.

The chain couples TRBV27 to TRBJ1-4, with a tentative D call TRBD1 (5 bases). The CDR3 loop spans 14 amino acids. V was shortened by 4 bases and J by 7 bases, with 13 bases between the two germline ends. From germline, CDR1 is MNHEY and CDR2 SMNVEV (reference sequence). The CDR3 bases are TGTGCCAGCAGTTCACGGGGGACTGCTGAAAAACTGTTTTTT. It codes for CASSSRGTAEKLFF.

The genes are TRBV30 and TRBJ2-1; D possibly corresponds to TRBD2 (6 bases). V was shortened by 3 bases and J by 5 bases, with 17 bases between the two germline ends. The CDR3 loop spans 15 amino acids. Germline lookup yields CDR1 GTSNPN and CDR2 SVGIG (reference sequence). CDR3 nucleotides: TGTGCCTGGAGCTTGGGCCAGCGGGTAAACAATGAGCAGTTCTTC. Translated: CAWSLGQRVNNEQFF.

This clone was detected once. The gene calls are TRBV2 and TRBJ2-3; a weak D match, TRBD2 (5 bases). Germline loops: CDR1 SNHLY, CDR2 FYNNEI. Trimming removed 2 bases from V and 0 bases from J, with 12 bases in between. This CDR3 spans 16 amino acids. The chain's CDR3 is CASSETGRGSTDTQYF. As DNA, the CDR3 is TGTGCCAGCAGTGAAACGGGGAGAGGGAGCACAGATACGCAGTATTTT.

The gene calls are TRBV18 and TRBJ2-7; possibly TRBD1 for D (5 bases). The V gene lost 0 bases and the J gene lost 10 bases, with 16 bases spanning the gap. The length of the CDR3 is 14 residues. The germline V gene has CDR1 KGHSH and CDR2 LQKENI. The CDR3 protein is CASSPPAQGNSQYF. CDR3 coding DNA: TGTGCCAGCTCACCACCGGCCCAGGGTAATTCTCAGTACTTC.

The rearrangement joins TRBV28 to TRBJ2-7; possible D gene TRBD2, 5 bases. Deletions cut 2 bases from V and 0 bases from J, with 11 bases between. The CDR3 sequence is 15 residues long. Germline CDR1 and CDR2: MDHEN and SYDVKM. CDR3 residues: CASSLGGEGSYEQYF. In nucleotides, the CDR3 is TGTGCCAGCAGTTTAGGTGGAGAGGGCTCCTACGAGCAGTACTTC.

This clone appeared a single time. The chain employs TRBV2 and TRBJ1-4, with D possibly TRBD1 on 5 matching bases. V shed 6 bases and J shed 0 bases, with 11 bases lying between them. This CDR3 has 15 residues. Germline V gene sequence: CDR1 SNHLY, CDR2 FYNNEI. CDR3 loop: CASRAGGATNEKLFF. The CDR3, as DNA: TGTGCCAGCAGGGCCGGGGGGGCAACTAATGAAAAACTGTTTTTT.

The chain carries TRBV7-2 and TRBJ2-7, with TRBD2 identical over 8 bases. The CDR3 is made up of 15 amino acids. After removal of 7 bases from V and 4 bases from J, the junction contained 12 bases not matched to a gene. Per germline, CDR1 SGHTA and CDR2 FQGNSA. In nucleotides, the CDR3 is TGTGCCAGCACCTCGGGGGGGGACTTACAATACGAGCAGTACTTC. Translation gives CASTSGGDLQYEQYF.

V gene TRBV29-1 combines with J gene TRBJ2-1; 13 bases fit TRBD2. V lost 1 base to trimming and J lost 9 bases; unmatched junction nucleotides: 3. The CDR3 has 14 residues. The germline CDR1 and CDR2 sequences are SQVTM and ANQGSEA. In DNA, the CDR3 is TGCAGCGTTGAAGGGACTAGCGGGAGACGTGAGCAGTTCTTC. Residues: CSVEGTSGRREQFF.